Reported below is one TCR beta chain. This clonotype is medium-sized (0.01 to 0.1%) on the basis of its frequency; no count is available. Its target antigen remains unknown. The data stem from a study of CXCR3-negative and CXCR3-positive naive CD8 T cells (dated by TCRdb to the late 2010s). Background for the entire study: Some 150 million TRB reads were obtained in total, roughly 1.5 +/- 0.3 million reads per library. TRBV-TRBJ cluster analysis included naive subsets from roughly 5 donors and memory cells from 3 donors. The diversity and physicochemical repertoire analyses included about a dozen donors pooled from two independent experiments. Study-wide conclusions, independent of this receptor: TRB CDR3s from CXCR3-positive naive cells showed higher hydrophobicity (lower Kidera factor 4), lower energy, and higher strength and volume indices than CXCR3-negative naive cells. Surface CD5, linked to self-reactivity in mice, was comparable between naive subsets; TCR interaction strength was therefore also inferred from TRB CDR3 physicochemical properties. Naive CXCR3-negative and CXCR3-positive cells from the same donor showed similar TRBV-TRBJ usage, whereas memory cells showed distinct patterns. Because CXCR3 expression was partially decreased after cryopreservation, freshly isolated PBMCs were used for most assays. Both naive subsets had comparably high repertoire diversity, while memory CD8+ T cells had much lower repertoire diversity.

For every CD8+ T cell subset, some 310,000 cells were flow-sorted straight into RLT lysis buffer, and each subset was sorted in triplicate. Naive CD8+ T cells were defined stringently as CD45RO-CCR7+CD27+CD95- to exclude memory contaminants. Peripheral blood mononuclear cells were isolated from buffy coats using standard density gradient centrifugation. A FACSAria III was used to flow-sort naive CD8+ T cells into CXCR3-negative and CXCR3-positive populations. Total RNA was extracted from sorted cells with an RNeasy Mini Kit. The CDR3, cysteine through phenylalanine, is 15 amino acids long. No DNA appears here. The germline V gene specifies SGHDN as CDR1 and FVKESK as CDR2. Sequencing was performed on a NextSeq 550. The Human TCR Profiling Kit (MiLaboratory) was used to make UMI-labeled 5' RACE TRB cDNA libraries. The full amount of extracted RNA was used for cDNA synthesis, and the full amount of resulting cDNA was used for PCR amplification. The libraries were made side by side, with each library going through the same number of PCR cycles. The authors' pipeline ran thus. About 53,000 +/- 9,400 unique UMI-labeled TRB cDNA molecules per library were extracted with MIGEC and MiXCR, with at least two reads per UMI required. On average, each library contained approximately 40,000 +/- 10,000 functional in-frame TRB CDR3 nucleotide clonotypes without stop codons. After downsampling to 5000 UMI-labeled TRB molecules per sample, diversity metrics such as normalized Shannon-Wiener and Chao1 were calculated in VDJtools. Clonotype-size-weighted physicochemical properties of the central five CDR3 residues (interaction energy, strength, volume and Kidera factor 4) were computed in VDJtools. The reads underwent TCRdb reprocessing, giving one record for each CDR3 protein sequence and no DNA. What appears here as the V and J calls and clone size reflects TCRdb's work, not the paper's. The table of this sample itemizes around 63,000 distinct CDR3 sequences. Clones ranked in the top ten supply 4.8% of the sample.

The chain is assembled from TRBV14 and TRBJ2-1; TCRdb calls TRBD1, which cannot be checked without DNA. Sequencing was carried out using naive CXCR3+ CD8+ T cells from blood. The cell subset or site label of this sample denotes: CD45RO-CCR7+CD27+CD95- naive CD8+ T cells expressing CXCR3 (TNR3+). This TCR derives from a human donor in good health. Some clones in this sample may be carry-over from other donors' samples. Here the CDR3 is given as CASSQGAGSYNEQFF.